Following are 11 T cell receptor beta chains from one sample sequenced in a study of control samples from healthy donors and cancer patients. Sequencing used immunoSEQ multiplex PCR; TCRdb keeps in-frame clones, though not all of them. The table records some 100,000 clones, roughly 89% of them present only once. The specimen sequenced was blood. These receptors all stem from a human donor in good health. The donor label of this sample is uncertain.

V and J are TRBV5-1 and TRBJ1-2; 8 bases fit TRBD1. CDR1 and CDR2 (germline): SGHRS, YFSETQ. The CDR3 contains 13 residues. V dropped 4 bases and J dropped 6; count of bases not matched to a gene: 5. CDR3 region: CASSNPTGDGYTF. CDR3 nucleotide sequence: TGCGCCAGCAGCAACCCGACAGGGGATGGCTACACCTTC.

The chain joins TRBV5-1 to TRBJ1-6; TRBD1 is a possible D gene (5 bases). Germline CDR1 and CDR2: SGHRS and YFSETQ. V lost 0 bases, J lost 9 bases, and 13 bases lay in between. The CDR3 runs to 15 residues. CDR3 sequence: CASSLVPGKVSPLHF. CDR3 coding DNA: TGCGCCAGCAGCTTGGTTCCAGGGAAGGTTTCACCCCTCCACTTT.

The chain recombines TRBV3-1 (or the pseudogene TRBV3-2) with TRBJ1-1, with D possibly matching TRBD1 (6 bases). The CDR3 contains 15 residues. Trimming removed 0 bases at V and 8 bases at J, with 16 bases between. Germline values: CDR1 LGHDT, CDR2 YNNKEL (reference sequence). CDR3 nucleotides: TGTGCCAGCAGCCAAGATGGGCGGGGGCCAGGGGAAGCTTTCTTT. Protein: CASSQDGRGPGEAFF.

The chain employs TRBV5-8 and TRBJ2-3; 9 nucleotides agree with TRBD2. The germline gives CDR1 SGHTS, CDR2 YDEGEE. V lost 4 bases, J lost 4 bases, and 10 bases stayed unmatched. The CDR3 extends over 16 amino acids. CDR3 protein: CASSVRAGLASDTQYF. CDR3 sequence (DNA): TGTGCCAGCAGCGTCCGAGCGGGACTAGCATCAGATACGCAGTATTTT.

The rearrangement uses TRBV11-2 and TRBJ2-1, with 9 nucleotides matching TRBD1. Germline V CDR1 and CDR2: SGHAT, FQNNGV. With 4 bases clipped from V and 4 bases from J, the junction kept 5 bases outside the gene matches. CDR3 length: 15 residues. As DNA, the CDR3 is TGTGCCAGCAGCTCCCGGGACAGGGATTACAATGAGCAGTTCTTC. This codes for CASSSRDRDYNEQFF.

In this sample, this clone turned up once. This chain connects TRBV20-1 to TRBJ2-5; D gene unclear. This CDR3 region has 12 residues. Germline CDR1 is DFQATT and CDR2 is SNEGSKA (reference sequence). Deletions cut 3 bases from V and 2 bases from J, with 7 bases between. DNA for the CDR3: TGCAGTGCTAGTCTCGGACAAGAGACCCAGTACTTC. It encodes CSASLGQETQYF.

The rearrangement links TRBV30 to TRBJ2-3; 9 positions match TRBD1. The J segment lost 2 bases and the V segment lost 3 bases, leaving 18 bases of the junction unmatched. The CDR3 covers 19 residues. Germline lookup yields CDR1 GTSNPN and CDR2 SVGIG (reference sequence). Written as DNA, the CDR3 is TGTGCCTGGAGCGGGGACAGGGTAAACGACGGGGCTTACACAGATACGCAGTATTTT. Protein: CAWSGDRVNDGAYTDTQYF.

This chain uses TRBV6-5 with TRBJ1-5, with D uncertain. This CDR3 contains 13 residues. The V end was cut by 6 bases, the J end by 8 bases, with 14 bases between. Looked up from germline, CDR1 is MNHEY and CDR2 is SVGAGI. CDR3 bases: TGTGCCAGCAGCCGCCGAGAGGGTGAGCCCCAGCATTTT. Its protein is CASSRREGEPQHF.

The chain combines TRBV28 with TRBJ2-3; TRBD1 matches 7 bases. The germline V gene encodes CDR1 MDHEN and CDR2 SYDVKM. The CDR3 extends over 15 amino acids. V dropped 5 bases and J dropped 5; count of bases not matched to a gene: 10. The CDR3, as DNA: TGTGCCAGCAGTCGACAGGGACCAACGGAAGATACGCAGTATTTT. It is translated as CASSRQGPTEDTQYF.

The J gene is TRBJ2-3, the V gene TRBV27, with D possibly being TRBD2 (5 bases). V was clipped by 0 bases and J by 5 bases, with 15 bases between them. The CDR3 is 16 amino acids. Germline-derived CDR1 and CDR2 are MNHEY and SMNVEV (reference sequence). The CDR3 region is CASSLSTPGLEDTQYF. CDR3 in DNA: TGTGCCAGCAGTTTATCGACGCCCGGACTTGAAGATACGCAGTATTTT.

The CDR3 region has the DNA TGTGCCAGTAGTCCATTAATCGACAGGGCCTGGGAAAAACTGTTTTTT. Its translation: CASSPLIDRAWEKLFF. The chain joins TRBV19 to TRBJ1-4; 7 nucleotides line up with TRBD1. Per germline, CDR1 LNHDA and CDR2 SQIVND (reference sequence). The CDR3 is made up of 16 amino acids. The J segment lost 8 bases and the V segment lost 5 bases, leaving 14 bases of the junction unmatched.